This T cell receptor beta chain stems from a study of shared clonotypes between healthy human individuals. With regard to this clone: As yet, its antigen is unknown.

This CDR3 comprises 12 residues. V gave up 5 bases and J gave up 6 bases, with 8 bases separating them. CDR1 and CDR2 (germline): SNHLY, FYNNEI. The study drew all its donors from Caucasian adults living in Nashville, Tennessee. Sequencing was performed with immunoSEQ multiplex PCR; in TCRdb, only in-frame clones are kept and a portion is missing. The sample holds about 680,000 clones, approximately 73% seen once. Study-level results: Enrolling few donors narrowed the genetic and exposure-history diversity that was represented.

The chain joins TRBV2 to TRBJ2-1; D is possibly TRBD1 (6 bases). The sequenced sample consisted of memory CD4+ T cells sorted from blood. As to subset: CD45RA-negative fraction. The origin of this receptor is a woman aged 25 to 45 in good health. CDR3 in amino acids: CASSLQGNEQFF. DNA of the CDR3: TGTGCCAGCAGTCTACAGGGCAATGAGCAGTTCTTC.